This T cell receptor beta chain was retrieved from a study of identical twins. Whole-study results and caveats: Memory repertoires lacked the insertion deficit that abundant cord blood beta clonotypes showed. The models gave estimates that fell short of the out-of-frame TCR alpha sharing seen in monozygotic twins. Zero-insertion findings could be partly confounded by invariant cells (MAIT and iNKT cells).

Turning to this clonotype: Its antigen remains unidentified.

CDR3 length: 10 amino acids. Germline CDR1 SNHLY, CDR2 FYNNEI. V shed 8 bases and J shed 7 bases, with 6 bases lying between them. Via MiXCR, TCRdb re-called the 5' RACE reads, giving one row per CDR3 protein. Of about 920,000 distinct CDR3 sequences listed, 9% to 15% were seen once; the top ten hold 1.5% to 2%. This sample also belongs to another study, concerning yellow fever vaccine responses in identical twins.

Sequencing was performed on PBMCs. The clonotype comes from a woman aged 18-35 years in good health. V usage is TRBV2 and J usage is TRBJ2-1, with unresolved D. CDR3 in DNA: TGTGCCAGCGTAACGAATGAGCAGTTCTTC. Protein product: CASVTNEQFF.